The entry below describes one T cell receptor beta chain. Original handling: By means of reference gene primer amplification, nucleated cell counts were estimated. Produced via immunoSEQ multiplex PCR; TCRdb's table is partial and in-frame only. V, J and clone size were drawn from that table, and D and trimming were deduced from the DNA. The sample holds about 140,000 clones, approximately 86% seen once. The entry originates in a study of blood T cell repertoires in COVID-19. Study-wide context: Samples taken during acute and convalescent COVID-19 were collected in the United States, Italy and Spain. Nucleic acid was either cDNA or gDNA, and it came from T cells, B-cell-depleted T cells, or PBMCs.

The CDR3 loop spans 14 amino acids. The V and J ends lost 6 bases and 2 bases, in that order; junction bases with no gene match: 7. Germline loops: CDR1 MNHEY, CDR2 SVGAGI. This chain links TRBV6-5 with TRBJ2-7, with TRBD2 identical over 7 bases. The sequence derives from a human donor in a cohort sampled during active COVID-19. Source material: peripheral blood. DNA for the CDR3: TGTGCCAGCAGCCCCGGGACTATCCCCTACGAGCAGTACTTC. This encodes CASSPGTIPYEQYF.